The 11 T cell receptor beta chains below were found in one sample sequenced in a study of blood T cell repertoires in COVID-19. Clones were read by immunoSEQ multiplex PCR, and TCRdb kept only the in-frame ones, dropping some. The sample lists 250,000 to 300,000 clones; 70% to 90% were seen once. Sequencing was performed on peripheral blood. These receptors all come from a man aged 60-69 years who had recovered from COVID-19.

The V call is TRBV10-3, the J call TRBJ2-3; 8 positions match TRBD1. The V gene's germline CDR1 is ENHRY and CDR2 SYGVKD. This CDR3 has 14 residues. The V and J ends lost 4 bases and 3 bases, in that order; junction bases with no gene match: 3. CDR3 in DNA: TGTGCCATCAGTGGAGGACAGGGTACAGATACGCAGTATTTT. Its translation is CAISGGQGTDTQYF.

This CDR3 reads CASSLGRRVVPSGTSYNEQFF. CDR3 nucleotide sequence: TGCGCCAGCTCCCTCGGGCGGAGGGTGGTCCCTAGCGGGACCTCCTACAATGAGCAGTTCTTC. The genes are TRBV10-1 and TRBJ2-1, with 9 bases identical to TRBD2. The CDR3 covers 21 residues. The V and J ends lost 8 bases and 0 bases, in that order; junction bases with no gene match: 23. Germline CDR1 reads WNHNN; CDR2 reads SYGVQD (reference sequence).

In DNA, the CDR3 is TGTGCCAGCAGCTTATTCGGGACAGGGGGTAATCAGCCCCAGCATTTT. It encodes CASSLFGTGGNQPQHF. This chain links TRBV7-9 with TRBJ1-5; 11 bases agree with TRBD1. This CDR3 has 16 amino acids. V lost 2 bases to trimming and J lost 4 bases; unmatched junction nucleotides: 4. Germline CDR1 reads SEHNR; CDR2 reads FQNEAQ (reference sequence).

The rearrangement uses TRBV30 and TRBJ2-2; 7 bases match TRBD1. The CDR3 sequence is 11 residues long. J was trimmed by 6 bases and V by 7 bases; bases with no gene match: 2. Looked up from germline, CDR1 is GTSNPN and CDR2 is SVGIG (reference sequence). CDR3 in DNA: TGTGCCTACCAGGGGGCCGGGGAGCTGTTTTTT. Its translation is CAYQGAGELFF.

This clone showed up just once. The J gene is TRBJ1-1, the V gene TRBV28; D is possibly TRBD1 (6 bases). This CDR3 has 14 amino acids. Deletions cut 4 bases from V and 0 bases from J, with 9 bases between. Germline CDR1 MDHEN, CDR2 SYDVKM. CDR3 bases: TGTGCCAGCAGTTCTACAGGGCTGAACACTGAAGCTTTCTTT. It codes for CASSSTGLNTEAFF.

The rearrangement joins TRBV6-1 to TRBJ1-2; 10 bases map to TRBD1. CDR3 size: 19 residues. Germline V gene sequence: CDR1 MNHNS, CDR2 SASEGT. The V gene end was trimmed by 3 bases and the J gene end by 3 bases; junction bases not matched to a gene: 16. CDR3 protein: CASSDRPGTGVFRYYGYTF. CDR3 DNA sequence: TGTGCCAGCAGTGACCGACCGGGGACAGGGGTTTTTCGTTACTATGGCTACACCTTC.

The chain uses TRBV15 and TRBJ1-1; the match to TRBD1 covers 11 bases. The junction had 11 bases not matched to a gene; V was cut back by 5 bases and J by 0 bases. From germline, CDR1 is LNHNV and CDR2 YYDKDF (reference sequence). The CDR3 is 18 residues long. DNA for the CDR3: TGTGCCACCAGCTCGCCCGGGACAGGGGGGGTTGTGAACACTGAAGCTTTCTTT. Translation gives CATSSPGTGGVVNTEAFF.

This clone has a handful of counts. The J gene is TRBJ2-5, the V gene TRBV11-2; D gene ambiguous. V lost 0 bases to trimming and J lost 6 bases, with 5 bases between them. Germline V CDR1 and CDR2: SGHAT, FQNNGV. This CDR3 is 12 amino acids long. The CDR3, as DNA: TGTGCCAGCAGCTTAGAGCGGAAGACCCAGTACTTC. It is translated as CASSLERKTQYF.

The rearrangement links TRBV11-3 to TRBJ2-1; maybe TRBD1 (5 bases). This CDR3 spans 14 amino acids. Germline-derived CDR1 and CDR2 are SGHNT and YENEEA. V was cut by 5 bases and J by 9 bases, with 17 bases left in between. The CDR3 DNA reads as TGTGCCAGCAGCCCCCATGGGGCCAGAGCTGAGCAGTTCTTC. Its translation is CASSPHGARAEQFF.

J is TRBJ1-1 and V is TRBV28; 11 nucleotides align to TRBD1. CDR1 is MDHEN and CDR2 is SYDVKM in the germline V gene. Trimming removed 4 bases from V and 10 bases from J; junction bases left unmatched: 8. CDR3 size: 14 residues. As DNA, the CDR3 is TGTGCCAGCAGTTATCCGGGACAGGGGGTTAGAGCTTTCTTT. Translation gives CASSYPGQGVRAFF.

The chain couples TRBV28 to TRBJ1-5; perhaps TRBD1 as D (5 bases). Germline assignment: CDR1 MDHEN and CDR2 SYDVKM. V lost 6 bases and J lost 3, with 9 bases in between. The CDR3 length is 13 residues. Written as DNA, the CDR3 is TGTGCCAGCAGAAAGGGACTCAATCAGCCCCAGCATTTT. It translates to CASRKGLNQPQHF.